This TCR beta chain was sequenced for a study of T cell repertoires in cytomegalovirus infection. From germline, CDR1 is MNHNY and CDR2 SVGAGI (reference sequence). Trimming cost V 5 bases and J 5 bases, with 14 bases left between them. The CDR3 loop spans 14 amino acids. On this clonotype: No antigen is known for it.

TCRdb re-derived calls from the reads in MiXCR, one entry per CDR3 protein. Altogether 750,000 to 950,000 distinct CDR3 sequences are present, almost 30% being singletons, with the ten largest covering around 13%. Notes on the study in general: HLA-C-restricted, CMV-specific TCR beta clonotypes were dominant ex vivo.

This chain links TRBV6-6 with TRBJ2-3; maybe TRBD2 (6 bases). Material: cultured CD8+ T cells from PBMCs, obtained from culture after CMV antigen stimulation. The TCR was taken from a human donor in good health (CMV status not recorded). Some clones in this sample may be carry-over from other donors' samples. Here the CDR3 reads CASSESGGRDTQYF. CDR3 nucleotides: TGTGCCAGCAGTGAATCCGGGGGACGAGATACGCAGTATTTT.